One sample yielded the 5 T cell receptor beta chains listed below, sequenced in a study of shared T cell receptors in the human thymus. The assay was immunoSEQ multiplex PCR, and TCRdb's table has in-frame clones only and misses some. The sample consists of about 660,000 clones, around 87% of them appearing once. The data also belong to a second study, concerning human thymus T cells.

The sample comprised thymocytes. Receptors originate from a boy under two years old with a congenital heart defect.

The CDR3 region is CASSQGVVAGKYNEQFF. In DNA form, the CDR3 reads TGTGCCAGCAGCCAAGGCGTGGTAGCGGGAAAGTACAATGAGCAGTTCTTC. The V and J genes are TRBV4-2 and TRBJ2-1, with 8 bases identical to TRBD2. The germline gives CDR1 LGHNA, CDR2 YNFKEQ. The trim removed 1 base at V and 4 bases at J, leaving 9 bases unmatched. CDR3 length: 17 residues.

V gene TRBV7-2 combines with J gene TRBJ2-2; TRBD2 agrees at 8 bases. J was trimmed by 2 bases and V by 4 bases; bases with no gene match: 6. The CDR3 has 16 amino acids. Germline CDR1 reads SGHTA; CDR2 reads FQGNSA. CDR3 in DNA: TGTGCCAGCAGCTCACCGGGACTAGAAAACACCGGGGAGCTGTTTTTT. This sequence encodes CASSSPGLENTGELFF.

The chain joins TRBV5-1 to TRBJ2-7; D is uncertain. CDR1 and CDR2 (germline): SGHRS, YFSETQ. This CDR3 is 15 amino acids long. Trimming took off 0 bases at V and 5 bases at J, with 15 bases between the two ends. CDR3 in DNA: TGCGCCAGCAGCTTGGTCACGCCAGGTAGTGACGAGCAGTACTTC. This codes for CASSLVTPGSDEQYF.

As DNA, the CDR3 is TGTGCCAGCAGTAGTCTAGAATGGGGACTACGGTATTTT. Translating it yields CASSSLEWGLRYF. The genes are TRBV6-6 and TRBJ2-3, with 7 bases fitting TRBD2. Germline CDR1 is MNHNY and CDR2 is SVGAGI (reference sequence). The CDR3 extends over 13 amino acids. The V gene end was trimmed by 5 bases and the J gene end by 14 bases; junction bases not matched to a gene: 13.

This chain links TRBV10-1 with TRBJ2-3; tentatively, D is TRBD1 (6 bases). Germline values: CDR1 WNHNN, CDR2 SYGVQD (reference sequence). The ends were cut back, 3 bases at V and 1 base at J, with 14 bases in the middle. The CDR3 has 16 amino acids. The CDR3 nucleotides read TGCGCCAGCAGTGAAATAACAGGGAAGGGCACAGATACGCAGTATTTT. Translation: CASSEITGKGTDTQYF.